Given below is one T cell receptor (beta chain) in context. What it recognizes is unknown. The sample comes from a study of T cell responses to AZD1222 COVID-19 vaccine. The table came from immunoSEQ multiplex PCR; TCRdb's copy has only in-frame clones and leaves some out. The sample holds about 180,000 clones; about nine tenths are singletons and the top ten take approximately 1.8%. V was shortened by 4 bases and J by 0 bases, with 12 bases between the two germline ends. The CDR3 sequence is 15 residues long. Germline values: CDR1 SGHNT, CDR2 YYREEE (reference sequence). General observations from the study: Only five or six individuals given AZD1222 were seropositive at baseline. White British ancestry dominated among donors, who included more females, and clonal diversity was possibly underestimated.

This material consisted of peripheral blood, taken 28 days after the second AZD1222 dose. The chain couples TRBV5-4 to TRBJ2-3; TRBD1 might be the D (7 bases). The clonotype was recovered from an adult who received the AZD1222 COVID-19 vaccine. The CDR3 DNA reads TGTGCCAGCAGCCTACAGGGGACTAGCACAGATACGCAGTATTTT. This codes for CASSLQGTSTDTQYF.